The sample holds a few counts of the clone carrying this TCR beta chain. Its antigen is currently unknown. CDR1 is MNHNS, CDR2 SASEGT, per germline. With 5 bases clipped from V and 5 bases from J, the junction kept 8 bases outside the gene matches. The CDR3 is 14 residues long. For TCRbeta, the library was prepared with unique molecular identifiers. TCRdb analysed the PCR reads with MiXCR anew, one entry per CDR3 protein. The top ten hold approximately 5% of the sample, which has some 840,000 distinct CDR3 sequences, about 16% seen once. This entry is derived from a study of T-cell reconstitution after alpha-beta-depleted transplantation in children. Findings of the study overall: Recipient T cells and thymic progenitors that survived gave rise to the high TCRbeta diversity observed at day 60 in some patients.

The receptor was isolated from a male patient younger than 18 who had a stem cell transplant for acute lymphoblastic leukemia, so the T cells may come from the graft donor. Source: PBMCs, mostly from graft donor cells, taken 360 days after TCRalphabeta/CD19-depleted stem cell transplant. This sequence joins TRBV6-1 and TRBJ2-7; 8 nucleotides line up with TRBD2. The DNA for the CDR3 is TGTGCCAGCAGTACGGGACTAGGAATCCACGAGCAGTACTTC. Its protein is CASSTGLGIHEQYF.